Shown below are 17 T cell receptor beta chains from a single sample sequenced in a study of technical replicates of blood from several donors. Sequenced by immunoSEQ multiplex PCR; TCRdb stores in-frame clones only, minus some. The profile shows some 76,000 clones, 94% of them singletons. Material: T cells isolated from PBMCs. These receptor sequences come from a human donor in good health.

V and J are TRBV7-9 and TRBJ2-3, with D possibly matching TRBD2 (6 bases). Trimming removed 1 base from V and 5 bases from J, with 13 bases in between. Germline loops: CDR1 SEHNR, CDR2 FQNEAQ (reference sequence). The CDR3 has 15 amino acids. CDR3 sequence (DNA): TGTGCCAGCAGCTTAGTGGCGGGATCGATAGATACGCAGTATTTT. This translates into CASSLVAGSIDTQYF.

The chain has TRBV7-9 and TRBJ2-7; TRBD1 agrees at 10 bases. CDR1 SEHNR and CDR2 FQNEAQ come from the germline V gene (reference sequence). CDR3 size: 17 residues. Trimming removed 2 bases from V and 4 bases from J; junction bases left unmatched: 11. This CDR3 reads CASSLRGAGTGDYEQYF. CDR3 in DNA: TGTGCCAGCAGCTTAAGGGGGGCCGGGACAGGGGATTACGAGCAGTACTTC.

The rearrangement joins TRBV5-1 to TRBJ1-4; TRBD1 agrees at 8 bases. Looked up from germline, CDR1 is SGHRS and CDR2 is YFSETQ. J gave up 5 bases and V 4 bases, and 4 bases lay outside the gene matches. The CDR3 consists of 14 residues. CDR3 nucleotide sequence: TGCGCCAGCAGCCACCGACAGGGGAATGAAAAACTGTTTTTT. Translating gives CASSHRQGNEKLFF.

This chain joins TRBV6-4 and TRBJ2-1; 14 bases line up with TRBD2. Germline V lookup: CDR1 MRHNA, CDR2 SNTAGT. V lost 6 bases to trimming and J lost 6 bases; unmatched junction nucleotides: 4. The CDR3 contains 15 residues. The CDR3 protein is CASRRLAGGSNEQFF. CDR3 coding DNA: TGTGCCAGCAGGAGACTAGCGGGAGGGAGCAATGAGCAGTTCTTC.

This clone was seen a handful of times. The chain combines TRBV2 with TRBJ1-2; D gene unclear. Germline assignment: CDR1 SNHLY and CDR2 FYNNEI. This CDR3 contains 12 residues. Trimming cost V 2 bases and J 2 bases, with 3 bases left between them. CDR3 sequence: CASSEPNYGYTF. DNA of the CDR3: TGTGCCAGCAGTGAACCGAACTATGGCTACACCTTC. Variable domain in full (rest from reference TRBV2 and TRBJ1-2): EPEVTQTPSHQVTQMGQEVILRCVPISNHLYFYWYRQILGQKVEFLVSFYNNEISEKSEIFDDQFSVERPDGSNFTLKIRSTKLEDSAMYFCASSEPNYGYTFGSGTRLTVV.

This chain connects TRBV9 to TRBJ1-2; 7 bases are a match to TRBD1. V gave up 0 bases and J gave up 7 bases; unmatched junction bases: 6. The CDR3 consists of 14 residues. Germline V CDR1 and CDR2: SGDLS, YYNGEE. The CDR3 is CASSVGQGMSGYTF. CDR3 DNA sequence: TGTGCCAGCAGCGTAGGACAGGGTATGAGTGGCTACACCTTC.

This sequence joins TRBV28 and TRBJ2-7, with TRBD1 matching 9 bases. CDR3 length equals 14 residues. Germline values: CDR1 MDHEN, CDR2 SYDVKM. V dropped 5 bases and J dropped 4; count of bases not matched to a gene: 6. Here the CDR3 reads CASSLLGQGYEQYF. CDR3 DNA: TGTGCCAGCAGTCTCCTAGGACAGGGGTACGAGCAGTACTTC.

The chain joins TRBV5-8 to TRBJ1-3; D is ambiguous. This CDR3 has 16 residues. The V gene's germline CDR1 is SGHTS and CDR2 YDEGEE. V was cut by 1 base and J by 2 bases, with 13 bases left in between. CDR3 sequence (DNA): TGTGCCAGCAGCTTGCCTCTGGGGAGGGCTGGAAACACCATATATTTT. Protein: CASSLPLGRAGNTIYF.

The chain recombines TRBV27 with TRBJ1-2; 8 bases line up with TRBD1. This CDR3 region has 16 residues. CDR1 MNHEY and CDR2 SMNVEV come from the germline V gene (reference sequence). V lost 4 bases and J lost 3; bases outside the gene matches: 10. The CDR3 DNA is TGTGCCAGCAGTTCCGGGAGGCTGACAGGGGACTATGGCTACACCTTC. Translated, it gives CASSSGRLTGDYGYTF.

The V gene is TRBV4-3, the J gene TRBJ1-1; possible D gene TRBD1, 6 bases. This CDR3 region has 13 residues. CDR1 and CDR2 from the germline V gene are LGHNA and YSLEER. Deletions cut 2 bases from V and 12 bases from J, with 16 bases between. This CDR3 reads CASSQWGGRITFF. CDR3 coding DNA: TGCGCCAGCAGCCAATGGGGGGGCCGCATTACTTTCTTT.

The chain is built from TRBV19 and TRBJ1-1; possible D gene TRBD1, 5 bases. CDR1 LNHDA and CDR2 SQIVND come from the germline V gene (reference sequence). The CDR3 runs to 13 residues. V was shortened by 3 bases and J by 3 bases, with 8 bases between the two germline ends. The CDR3 protein is CASSMTAYTEAFF. The CDR3 bases are TGTGCCAGTAGTATGACAGCTTACACTGAAGCTTTCTTT.

The chain employs TRBV5-1 and TRBJ2-1; D uncertain. CDR1 is SGHRS and CDR2 is YFSETQ in the germline V gene. This CDR3 region has 17 residues. V lost 1 base and J 0 bases, leaving 14 bases between the germline ends. The CDR3 spells CASSLSVGHVSYNEQFF. CDR3 bases: TGCGCCAGCAGCTTGAGTGTTGGGCACGTCTCCTACAATGAGCAGTTCTTC. The whole variable domain, filled in from reference TRBV5-1 and TRBJ2-1, reads KAGVTQTPRYLIKTRGQQVTLSCSPISGHRSVSWYQQTPGQGLQFLFEYFSETQRNKGNFPGRFSGRQFSNSRSEMNVSTLELGDSALYLCASSLSVGHVSYNEQFFGPGTRLTVL.

The chain has TRBV6-1 and TRBJ2-1; 11 nucleotides match TRBD2. The CDR3 is made up of 14 amino acids. Germline V CDR1 and CDR2: MNHNS, SASEGT. Germline trimming cut 4 bases from V and 10 bases from J; bases unmatched to any gene: 6. CDR3 loop: CASSVLAGDREQFF. CDR3 coding DNA: TGTGCCAGCAGTGTACTAGCGGGAGATAGGGAGCAGTTCTTC.

Written as DNA, the CDR3 is TGCGCCAGCAGCCTTGGGACAGGCTCTGGCTACACCTTC. Encoded protein: CASSLGTGSGYTF. The rearrangement uses TRBV5-1 and TRBJ1-2; 8 bases are shared with TRBD1. The V and J ends lost 4 bases and 7 bases, in that order; junction bases with no gene match: 6. This CDR3 is 13 amino acids long. The V gene's germline CDR1 is SGHRS and CDR2 YFSETQ.

This chain uses TRBV19 with TRBJ2-3; 7 bases are shared with TRBD1. Germline V gives CDR1 LNHDA, CDR2 SQIVND (reference sequence). The CDR3 contains 15 residues. V gave up 6 bases and J gave up 2 bases; unmatched junction bases: 8. The CDR3 DNA follows: TGTGCCAGTAGGAACCGACAGGGCTACACAGATACGCAGTATTTT. This encodes CASRNRQGYTDTQYF. Combining the CDR3 with reference TRBV19 and TRBJ2-3 gives the whole variable domain DGGITQSPKYLFRKEGQNVTLSCEQNLNHDAMYWYRQDPGQGLRLIYYSQIVNDFQKGDIAEGYSVSREKKESFPLTVTSAQKNPTAFYLCASRNRQGYTDTQYFGPGTRLTVL.

This CDR3 reads CSVEDNRGFYEQYF. DNA of the CDR3: TGCAGCGTTGAAGATAATCGGGGTTTCTACGAGCAGTACTTC. The chain couples TRBV29-1 to TRBJ2-7; D perhaps matches TRBD2 (5 bases). The CDR3 has 14 amino acids. The V and J ends lost 0 bases and 3 bases respectively, with 12 bases between them. Germline V gene lookup returns CDR1 SQVTM and CDR2 ANQGSEA.

The CDR3 DNA follows: TGCAGCGCCGTAAGACAGGGTAAGAACACTGAAGCTTTCTTT. Translating it yields CSAVRQGKNTEAFF. This sequence joins TRBV29-1 and TRBJ1-1, with TRBD1 matching over 7 bases. Germline V CDR1 and CDR2: SQVTM, ANQGSEA. The CDR3 has 14 residues. V shed 7 bases and J 1 base; nucleotides not matched to a gene: 9.